The clone carrying this TCR beta chain has more than one count but fewer than ten. Its antigen is unknown. This entry belongs to a study of regulatory T cells in long-lasting Graves disease. Study outcomes and limitations: Persistent disease exhibited a predilection for TRBV28, TRBJ1-2 and TRBJ2-5.

CDR1 is KGHDR and CDR2 is SFDVKD in the germline V gene. V was pared by 3 bases and J by 8 bases, with 24 bases between. The CDR3 runs to 17 residues. Time point specified: newly diagnosed GD, antithyroid drugs for less than 3 months. Isolated PBMC RNA provided the starting material for the TCR library. iRepertoire HTBI primers and Arm-PCR of CDR3 regions built TCR beta libraries. TCRdb fed the multiplex PCR reads into MiXCR, producing one record per CDR3 protein. This repertoire shows some 330,000 distinct CDR3 sequences, over 9.5% found once; its top ten account for around 18%. These same records also appear under a second study, on T cells in Graves' hyperthyroidism and ophthalmopathy.

The sample in question was peripheral blood mononuclear cells (PBMCs), obtained at new diagnosis, from a patient treated with antithyroid drugs. This sequence originates from a woman between 18 and 29 years old with Graves disease. The rearrangement links TRBV24-1 to TRBJ1-1; tentatively, D is TRBD1 (6 bases). This chain's CDR3 is CATSDEGRGRAFAEAFF. DNA of the CDR3: TGTGCCACCAGTGATGAGGGCAGGGGAAGGGCGTTTGCCGAAGCTTTCTTT.